The rows below give T cell receptor beta chains drawn from one sample of a study of shared clonotypes between healthy human individuals. The protocol was immunoSEQ multiplex PCR, while the TCRdb copy is restricted to in-frame clones and leaves out a portion. Altogether some 2.4 million clones are present, approximately 94% being singletons, with the ten largest covering 0.36%. The sample consisted of naive CD4+ T cells from PBMCs. The origin of the receptors is a young man in good health. Some clones in this sample may be carry-over from other donors' samples. Both conserved end residues are part of each CDR3. A D gene is named only where the DNA matches it firmly. The listing skips clone size in some rows; elsewhere it reads once, few, many or a size class.

TRBV30	few	NA	TRBJ1-1	TGTGCCTGGAGTGTGAGGGGGAGGACTGAAGCTTTCTTT	CAWSVRGRTEAFF
TRBV5-6	NA	TRBD2	TRBJ2-3	TGTGCCAGCAGCTGGGCAGCGGGAGTAGATACGCAGTATTTT	CASSWAAGVDTQYF
TRBV18	NA	NA	TRBJ2-5	TGTGCCAGCTCACCTACAGGTGGGGAGACCCAGTACTTC	CASSPTGGETQYF
TRBV15	NA	NA	TRBJ2-5	TGTGCCACCAGCAGAGGCCTACTAGGGAGAGAGACCCAGTACTTC	CATSRGLLGRETQYF
TRBV5-1	NA	TRBD2	TRBJ2-1	TGCGCCAGCAGCTTGGGACTGGGACTAGCGGGAGGGCCTCATGAGCAGTTCTTC	CASSLGLGLAGGPHEQFF
TRBV14	few	TRBD2	TRBJ2-2	TGTGCCAGCAGCCCTTGGACTAGCCGGAACACCGGGGAGCTGTTTTTT	CASSPWTSRNTGELFF
TRBV5-8	NA	TRBD2	TRBJ2-1	TGTGCCAGCAGCTTGGGACGGGAGGGCCGTGGGGATGAGCAGTTCTTC	CASSLGREGRGDEQFF
TRBV5-1	NA	TRBD1	TRBJ1-1	TGCGCCAGCAGCTTGGTGGCAGGGGGCACTGAAGCTTTCTTT	CASSLVAGGTEAFF
TRBV27	NA	TRBD2	TRBJ2-3	TGTGCCAGCAGTTATAGCGGGAGGCGCGATACGCAGTATTTT	CASSYSGRRDTQYF
TRBV6-1	NA	NA	TRBJ1-5	TGTGCCAGCAGAACCCCAAGGAGCAATCAGCCCCAGCATTTT	CASRTPRSNQPQHF
TRBV19	NA	NA	TRBJ2-3	TGTGCCAGTAGCCAAAGGGGGGGACAGGTAACAGATACGCAGTATTTT	CASSQRGGQVTDTQYF
TRBV2	NA	NA	TRBJ1-3	TGTGCCAGCAGGCTGGGTGGGGAGGGGCCTCCCTCTGGAAACACCATATATTTT	CASRLGGEGPPSGNTIYF
TRBV7-2	NA	NA	TRBJ2-1	TGTGCCAGCAGCCCCGAGCGGGTCGGGCACAATGAGCAGTTCTTC	CASSPERVGHNEQFF
TRBV19	once	NA	TRBJ2-7	TGTGCCAGTAGTCCGACAGAGATTAGCTCCTACGAGCAGTACTTC	CASSPTEISSYEQYF
TRBV5-5	NA	NA	TRBJ2-7	TGTGCCAGCAGCTTGGGGGAGACAGTATACGAGCAGTACTTC	CASSLGETVYEQYF